The rows below give T cell receptor beta chains drawn from one sample of a study of blood T cell repertoires in COVID-19. TCRdb's table, derived via immunoSEQ multiplex PCR, lists solely in-frame clones and lacks some. The table lists around 370,000 clones, about 90% of them singletons. Sequencing was carried out using peripheral blood. The receptor set was obtained from a woman aged 18-29 years who had recovered from COVID-19. CDR3s include the opening cysteine and the closing phenylalanine or tryptophan. D genes are given only for firm matches. Some rows have no size entry. The others give once, few or many, or a class for an expanded clone.

D gene	J gene	V gene	clone size	CDR3 DNA	CDR3 protein
NA	TRBJ1-2	TRBV2	NA	TGTGCCAGCATGACGAAGGAGTTCGGTGGCTACACCTTC	CASMTKEFGGYTF
TRBD1	TRBJ1-6	TRBV6-2/TRBV6-3	NA	TGTGCCAGCAGTGACGGACAGGTTCAACCCCTCCACTTT	CASSDGQVQPLHF
TRBD2	TRBJ2-5	TRBV9	NA	TGTGCCAGCAGCGTAGGACTAGCGGGAGCTGGAGAGACCCAGTACTTC	CASSVGLAGAGETQYF
NA	TRBJ1-1	TRBV27	NA	TGTGCCAGCAGTTTCAGGGTGAACACTGAAGCTTTCTTT	CASSFRVNTEAFF
TRBD1	TRBJ2-5	TRBV2	NA	TGTGCCAGCAGGAGGGACAGGCCCCAGGAGACCCAGTACTTC	CASRRDRPQETQYF
NA	TRBJ1-5	TRBV3-1/TRBV3-2	once	TGTGCCAGCAGCCAAGATCGGGGAACTCAGCCCCAGCATTTT	CASSQDRGTQPQHF
TRBD1	TRBJ2-3	TRBV29-1	NA	TGCAGCTCCGGGACAGGGTACGCAGATACGCAGTATTTT	CSSGTGYADTQYF
TRBD2	TRBJ2-4	TRBV2	few	TGTGCCAGCAGTGAAGCGCGGGGGGCCAAAAACATTCAGTACTTC	CASSEARGAKNIQYF
NA	TRBJ2-1	TRBV7-2	NA	TGTGCCAGCAGCTTAGGGCGGCTGAATGAGCAGTTCTTC	CASSLGRLNEQFF
NA	TRBJ1-2	TRBV7-9	once	TGTGCCAGCAGCTTAGTTGAGCAGGGCCATGGCTACACCTTC	CASSLVEQGHGYTF
NA	TRBJ2-4	TRBV5-1	NA	TGCGCCAGCAGCCCAGACAGCAGACTAGCCAAAAACATTCAGTACTTC	CASSPDSRLAKNIQYF
NA	TRBJ1-2	TRBV18	once	TGTGCCAGCTCACCCAACAGTATAGCTAACTATGGCTACACCTTC	CASSPNSIANYGYTF
NA	TRBJ2-1	TRBV7-9	NA	TGTGCCAGCAGCGTTATCGAGCTGAATGAGCAGTTCTTC	CASSVIELNEQFF
NA	TRBJ2-1	TRBV11-3	NA	TGTGCCAGCAGCCCTGGGATCCAGGGTCCCCAGTATGAGCAGTTCTTC	CASSPGIQGPQYEQFF
NA	TRBJ2-2	TRBV4-3	once	TGCGCCAGCAGCCAAGACCGGGACATGACCGGGGAGCTGTTTTTT	CASSQDRDMTGELFF
NA	TRBJ2-3	TRBV6-6	NA	TGTGCCAGCAGTAAGCTACCCGCAGATACGCAGTATTTT	CASSKLPADTQYF
TRBD2	TRBJ2-1	TRBV6-2/TRBV6-3	NA	TGTGCCAGCAGTTACTACTTTGGACTAGCTAACAATGAGCAGTTCTTC	CASSYYFGLANNEQFF
NA	TRBJ2-5	TRBV5-1	NA	TGCGCCAGCAGCATCGAGACAGGCGGCGAGACCCAGTACTTC	CASSIETGGETQYF
TRBD1	TRBJ2-6	TRBV28	NA	TGTGCCAGCAGTTTAAGGGACAGTCGCTCTGGGGCCAACGTCCTGACTTTC	CASSLRDSRSGANVLTF
NA	TRBJ1-1	TRBV12-3/TRBV12-4	NA	TGTGCCAGCAGTCGCCAGGGTTACACTGAAGCTTTCTTT	CASSRQGYTEAFF
NA	TRBJ1-5	TRBV9	NA	TGTGCCAGCAGCCGTGACGCAAGCAGGGATCAGCCCCAGCATTTT	CASSRDASRDQPQHF
NA	TRBJ1-3	TRBV5-1	NA	TGCGCCAGCAGCTCCAACGACAACTCTGGAAACACCATATATTTT	CASSSNDNSGNTIYF
TRBD1	TRBJ1-4	TRBV30	NA	TGTGCCTGGAGTCCCCGGACAGGGACTAATGAAAAACTGTTTTTT	CAWSPRTGTNEKLFF
TRBD2	TRBJ2-1	TRBV4-3	NA	TGCGCCAGCAGCCAAGATTGGGTTAGCGGGAGTATTTCTGCCTACAATGAGCAGTTCTTC	CASSQDWVSGSISAYNEQFF
TRBD2	TRBJ2-1	TRBV7-2	NA	TGTGCCAGCAGCTTAGTTTCGCTCGCTAGCGGGAACAATGAGCAGTTCTTC	CASSLVSLASGNNEQFF
TRBD2	TRBJ2-5	TRBV2	NA	TGTGCCAGCTCTAGCGGGATGATGGAGACCCAGTACTTC	CASSSGMMETQYF
NA	TRBJ1-5	TRBV7-2	NA	TGTGCCAGCAGCTTAGGTCTTTCAGGGAAGTGGAGCAATCAGCCCCAGCATTTT	CASSLGLSGKWSNQPQHF
NA	TRBJ2-3	TRBV19	NA	TGTGCCAGTAGTATCAGACGGGCAGATACGCAGTATTTT	CASSIRRADTQYF
TRBD2	TRBJ2-3	TRBV7-9	NA	TGTGCCAGCAGTTCCCGGGAGGGCCGTGGAGATACGCAGTATTTT	CASSSREGRGDTQYF
TRBD1	TRBJ2-1	TRBV11-3	NA	TGTGCCAGCAGTTCAAGACAGGGGGCGAAGTCCTTCGGATTCTTC	CASSSRQGAKSFGFF
NA	TRBJ1-3	TRBV4-1	once	TGCGCCAGCAGCGCGGACAACTCTGGAAACACCATATATTTT	CASSADNSGNTIYF
TRBD2	TRBJ2-1	TRBV7-2	NA	TGTGCCAGCAGCTTACTAGCGGGCTACAATGAGCAGTTCTTC	CASSLLAGYNEQFF
TRBD1	TRBJ1-4	TRBV7-2	NA	TGTGCCAGCAGCTCAACAGGGGCCGGAGCAACTAATGAAAAACTGTTTTTT	CASSSTGAGATNEKLFF
NA	TRBJ1-1	TRBV18	NA	TGTGCCAGCTCGCTCGGGAGAATTAAGAACACTGAAGCTTTCTTT	CASSLGRIKNTEAFF
TRBD1	TRBJ1-3	TRBV5-6	NA	TGTGCCAGCAGCTCGGGACAGTTCAGAAACACCATATATTTT	CASSSGQFRNTIYF
TRBD2	TRBJ2-5	TRBV15	NA	TGTGCCACCAGCACCCCCTGGACTAGCGGGAGGACGGGGCAAGAGACCCAGTACTTC	CATSTPWTSGRTGQETQYF
TRBD1	TRBJ1-6	TRBV19	NA	TGTGCCAGTAGTCCCCCGGACAGGGATAGTTCACCCCTCCACTTT	CASSPPDRDSSPLHF
NA	TRBJ1-2	TRBV29-1	NA	TGCAGCGTGGCTACAGGCCCTGTCTATGGCTACACCTTC	CSVATGPVYGYTF
NA	TRBJ2-1	TRBV5-5	NA	TGTGCCAGCGGAATCCCGGGAGAACAGTTCTTC	CASGIPGEQFF
TRBD1	TRBJ1-4	TRBV7-2	once	TGTGCCAGCAGCAGCAGGACAGGGGATGAAAAACTGTTTTTT	CASSSRTGDEKLFF
TRBD2	TRBJ2-5	TRBV5-5	NA	TGTGCCAGCAGCCTGACTAGCGGGAGGACGACGGAGACCCAGTACTTC	CASSLTSGRTTETQYF
NA	TRBJ2-3	TRBV12-3/TRBV12-4	once	TGTGCCAGCAGCCGCGGGGCGCCAGATACGCAGTATTTT	CASSRGAPDTQYF
NA	TRBJ2-3	TRBV4-3	NA	TGCGCCAGCAGCCAAGATTTCACAGGGTACACAGATACGCAGTATTTT	CASSQDFTGYTDTQYF
TRBD2	TRBJ2-1	TRBV5-4	NA	TGTGCCAGCATCCCAAATCCTAGCGGGAGGGCACATGAGCAGTTCTTC	CASIPNPSGRAHEQFF
TRBD1	TRBJ2-1	TRBV5-1	NA	TGCGCCAGCAGCCGACGGGGGACAGGGGAGGTTGAGCAGTTCTTC	CASSRRGTGEVEQFF
TRBD2	TRBJ2-5	TRBV4-1	NA	TGCGCCAGCAGCTCAGAACTAGCGGGAGGAACGCAGACCCAGTACTTC	CASSSELAGGTQTQYF
TRBD1	TRBJ1-3	TRBV15	NA	TGTGCCACCAGGTTGGGACAGCCCTCTGGAAACACCATATATTTT	CATRLGQPSGNTIYF
NA	TRBJ1-2	TRBV12-3/TRBV12-4	NA	TGTGCCAGCACCAGGGGTGGCTATGGCTACACCTTC	CASTRGGYGYTF
TRBD1	TRBJ1-2	TRBV18	NA	TGTGCCAGCTCACCACCTGGACTTTCGGTTTATGGCGACAGGGGGCTCGGCTACACCTTC	CASSPPGLSVYGDRGLGYTF
NA	TRBJ2-3	TRBV7-8	NA	TGTGCCAGCAGCTCAAGTAGAGCAGATACGCAGTATTTT	CASSSSRADTQYF
TRBD1	TRBJ1-4	TRBV19	NA	TGTGCCAGTAGTATAGATCCGTCGCAGGGGGCCACTAATGAAAAACTGTTTTTT	CASSIDPSQGATNEKLFF